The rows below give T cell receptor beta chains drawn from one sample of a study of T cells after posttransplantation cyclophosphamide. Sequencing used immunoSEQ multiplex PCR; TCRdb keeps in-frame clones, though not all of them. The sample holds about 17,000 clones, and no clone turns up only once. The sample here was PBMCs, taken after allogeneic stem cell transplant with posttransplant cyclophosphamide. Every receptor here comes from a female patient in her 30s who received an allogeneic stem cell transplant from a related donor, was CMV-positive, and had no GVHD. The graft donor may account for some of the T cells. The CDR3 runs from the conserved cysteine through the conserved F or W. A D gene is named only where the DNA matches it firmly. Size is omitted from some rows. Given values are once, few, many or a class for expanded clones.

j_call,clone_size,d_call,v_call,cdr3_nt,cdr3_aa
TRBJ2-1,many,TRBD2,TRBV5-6,TGTGCCAGCAGCCTGGATAGCGGGAGCTTTTACAATGAGCAGTTCTTC,CASSLDSGSFYNEQFF
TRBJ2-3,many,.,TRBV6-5,TGTGCCAGCAGTTACGGCGGTTTCACAGATACGCAGTATTTT,CASSYGGFTDTQYF
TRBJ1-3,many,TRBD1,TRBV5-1,TGCGCCAGCAGCTCAGGGGGCCCAGGAAACACCATATATTTT,CASSSGGPGNTIYF
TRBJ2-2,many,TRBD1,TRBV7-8,TGTGCCAGCAGCTGGTGGGAAGGGACAGCTAGGAACACCGGGGAGCTGTTTTTT,CASSWWEGTARNTGELFF
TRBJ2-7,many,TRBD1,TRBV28,TGTGCCAGCAGGGCCAGGGGGCGTCTATACGAGCAGTACTTC,CASRARGRLYEQYF
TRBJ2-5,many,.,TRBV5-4,TGTGCCAGCACCAAAGCCGGAGGGACAGTCGAAGAGACCCAGTACTTC,CASTKAGGTVEETQYF
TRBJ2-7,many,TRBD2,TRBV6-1,TGTGCCAGCAGGGGGACTAGCTCCTACGAGCAGTACTTC,CASRGTSSYEQYF
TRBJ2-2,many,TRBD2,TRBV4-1,TGCGCCAGCAGCCAAATAGCGGGTCTTAACACCGGGGAGCTGTTTTTT,CASSQIAGLNTGELFF
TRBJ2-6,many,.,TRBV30,TGTGCCTGGAGTCCGTCGGGATCGGACAGCCTCTCTGGGGCCAACGTCCTGACTTTC,CAWSPSGSDSLSGANVLTF
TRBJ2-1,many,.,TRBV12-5,TGTGCTAGTAGGCGGGACCTAGGGCGTGATGAGCAGTTCTTC,CASRRDLGRDEQFF
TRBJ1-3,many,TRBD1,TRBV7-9,TGTGCCAGCAGCTCGAGGACAGGGTTAGGTTCGTCGGGAAACACCATATATTTT,CASSSRTGLGSSGNTIYF
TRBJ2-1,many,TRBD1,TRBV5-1,TGCGCCAGCAGCTTGGGGACAGGGAGTTCCTACAATGAGCAGTTCTTC,CASSLGTGSSYNEQFF
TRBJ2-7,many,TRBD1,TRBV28,TGTGCCAGCACCGACGCCGGGACAGGGAGGGCCCGGGCGGCTTTC,CASTDAGTGRARAAF
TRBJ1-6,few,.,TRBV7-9,TGTGCCAGCAGACCTAACCGGGACATTAATTCACCCCTCCACTTT,CASRPNRDINSPLHF
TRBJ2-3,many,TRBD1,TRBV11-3,TGTGCCAGCAGCGTCGGACAGGGGGATACAGATACGCAGTATTTT,CASSVGQGDTDTQYF
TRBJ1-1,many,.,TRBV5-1,TGCGCCAGCTGGCAAACAGGCGATACGGAAGCTTTCTTT,CASWQTGDTEAFF
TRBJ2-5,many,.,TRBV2,TGTGCCAGCGACTCTGTCGGGGAGACCCAGTACTTC,CASDSVGETQYF
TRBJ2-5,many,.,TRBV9,TGTGCCAGCAGCAAAGATTGGAACAGGAGAGGAATTGTCTCGGAGACCCAGTACTTC,CASSKDWNRRGIVSETQYF
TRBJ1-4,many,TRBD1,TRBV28,TGTGCCAGCAGGGGGGACAGACTTGCAACTAATGAAAAACTGTTTTTT,CASRGDRLATNEKLFF
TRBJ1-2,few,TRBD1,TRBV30,TGTGCCTGGATCCTGAGACGGACAGGGGGCGATGGGGGCTACACCTTC,CAWILRRTGGDGGYTF
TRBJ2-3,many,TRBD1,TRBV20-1,TGCAGTGCTACGGGGACAGGGGACCCCTATTTT,CSATGTGDPYF
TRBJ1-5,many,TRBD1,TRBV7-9,TGTGCCAGCAGCCATACTAGACAGGGATGGGACCAGCCCCAGCATTTT,CASSHTRQGWDQPQHF
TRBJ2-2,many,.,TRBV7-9,TGTGCCAGCAGCTCAAGAGAGGGGGCGAACACCGGGGAGCTGTTTTTT,CASSSREGANTGELFF
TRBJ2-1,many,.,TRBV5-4,TGTGCCAGCAGTCTCACCCTAGCAGATTCCTACAATGAGCAGTTCTTC,CASSLTLADSYNEQFF
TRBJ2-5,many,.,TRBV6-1,TGTGCCAGCAGTTCAGGGTGGCGGACCCAGTACTTC,CASSSGWRTQYF
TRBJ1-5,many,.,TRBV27,TGTGCCAGCAGTTCCCTAGGCACCAATCAGCCCCAGCATTTT,CASSSLGTNQPQHF
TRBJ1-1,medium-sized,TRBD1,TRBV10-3,TGTGCCACAAAAGTAGACAGGGACACTGAAGCTTTCTTT,CATKVDRDTEAFF
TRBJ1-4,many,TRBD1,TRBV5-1,TGCGCCAGCAGCTTGGGACAGGGGCTCCTTGAAAAACTGTTTTTT,CASSLGQGLLEKLFF
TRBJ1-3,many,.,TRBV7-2,TGTGCCAGCAGCTTACGCGGGGGCTACGGAAACACCATATATTTT,CASSLRGGYGNTIYF
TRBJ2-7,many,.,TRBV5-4,TGTGCCAGCAGCCTTCGACAGGCCTCCCTCTACGAGCAGTACTTC,CASSLRQASLYEQYF
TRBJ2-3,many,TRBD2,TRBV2,TGTGCCAGCAGGAGCGGGAGTCGGGGTACGCAGTATTTT,CASRSGSRGTQYF
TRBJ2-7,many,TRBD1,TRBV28,TGTGCTAGCAGTCCACTATTCCCGACAGGGGATAAGGACGAGCAGTACTTC,CASSPLFPTGDKDEQYF
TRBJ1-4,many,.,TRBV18,TGTGCCAGCTCGCAAGAGGCAACGCAGGGTGAAAAACTGTTTTTT,CASSQEATQGEKLFF
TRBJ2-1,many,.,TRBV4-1,TGCGCCAGCAGCCGAGGAATGAACCGGGAAGCGCAGTTCTTC,CASSRGMNREAQFF
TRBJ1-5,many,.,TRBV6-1,TGTGCCAGCAGTGAAGGGCGCAATCAGCCCCAGCATTTT,CASSEGRNQPQHF
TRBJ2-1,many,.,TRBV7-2,TGTGCCAGCAGCTTCCCCCCTTTTAGAGGTGAGCAGTTCTTC,CASSFPPFRGEQFF
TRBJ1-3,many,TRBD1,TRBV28,TGTGCCAGCAGGAGTCGGACAGGGGCCTCTGGAAACACCATATATTTT,CASRSRTGASGNTIYF
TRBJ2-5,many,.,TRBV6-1,TGTGCCAGCAGTTCACGGGTTTGGACCCAGTACTTC,CASSSRVWTQYF
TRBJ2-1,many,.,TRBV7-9,TGTGCCAGCAGCCCGCTGGGGCTCCCGTCCAATGAGCAGTTCTTC,CASSPLGLPSNEQFF
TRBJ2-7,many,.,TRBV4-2,TGTGCCAGCAGCCAAGATAGAACTAGCTTCTACGAGCAGTACTTC,CASSQDRTSFYEQYF
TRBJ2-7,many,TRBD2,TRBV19,TGTGCCAGTAAGGTAGCTAGCGGGAGACCGCGGCCTTTCGAGCAGTACTTC,CASKVASGRPRPFEQYF
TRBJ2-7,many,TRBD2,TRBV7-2,TGTGCCAGCAGCCGTGATCCGGGACTAGCGGTAGAGCAGTACTTC,CASSRDPGLAVEQYF
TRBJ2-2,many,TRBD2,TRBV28,TGTGCCAGCAAATTAGCGGGCAGGAATACTAGGAACACCGGGGAGCTGTTTTTT,CASKLAGRNTRNTGELFF
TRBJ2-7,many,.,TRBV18,TGTGCCAGCTCACCTTCTGGGGGGTACGGGGGCTACGAGCAGTACTTC,CASSPSGGYGGYEQYF
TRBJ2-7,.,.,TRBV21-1,TGTGCCAGCAGCAACGATGGGACTAGCGGGATAAACCGTCCCTACGAGCAGTACTTC,CASSNDGTSGINRPYEQYF
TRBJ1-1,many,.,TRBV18,TGTGCCAGCTCTCAGACAGGCCCGAACACTGAAGCTTTCTTT,CASSQTGPNTEAFF
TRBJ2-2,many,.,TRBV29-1,TGCAGCGTTGACGTAGGGGTCACCGGGGAGCTGTTTTTT,CSVDVGVTGELFF
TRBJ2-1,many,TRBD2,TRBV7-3,TGTGCCAGCAGCTTACTAGCGGGAGGGCCAAGTGAGCAGTTCTTC,CASSLLAGGPSEQFF
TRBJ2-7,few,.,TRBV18,TGTGCCAGCTCACCCAACAGGGCTAATGACGAGCAGTACTTC,CASSPNRANDEQYF